One and the same sample provided the 26 T cell receptor beta chains below, sequenced in a study of blood T cell repertoires in COVID-19 (dated by TCRdb to the early 2020s). Library method: the immunoSEQ multiplex PCR assay. TCRdb carries this immuneACCESS record with in-frame sequences only. Its versions omit some clonotypes, under half of them owing to an unresolved V gene in the studies checked, with the rest unexplained. Recorded for this sample are around 240,000 clones; over 75% of them occurred a single time. The top ten constitute approximately 1.9% of the sample. The sequenced sample was PBMCs or T cells enriched from blood (not recorded which). These receptors came from a woman in her fifties or sixties who had recovered from COVID-19.

This clone has just one count. The genes are TRBV7-9 and TRBJ1-2; possibly TRBD1 for D (6 bases). Trimming stripped 5 bases from V and 0 bases from J, with 19 bases between. The CDR3 is made up of 17 amino acids. Germline CDR1 and CDR2: SEHNR and FQNEAQ (reference sequence). The CDR3 reads CASSPGLDSLANYGYTF. The CDR3 DNA is TGTGCCAGCAGCCCAGGACTGGACAGCCTCGCTAACTATGGCTACACCTTC.

CDR3 loop: CASQYDMNTEAFF. DNA of the CDR3: TGTGCCAGCCAGTACGACATGAACACTGAAGCTTTCTTT. The V gene is TRBV6-5, the J gene TRBJ1-1; D gene unclear. Trimming took 8 bases from V and 0 from J, leaving 10 bases between them. Germline CDR1 and CDR2: MNHEY and SVGAGI. The CDR3 length is 13 residues.

This chain links TRBV9 with TRBJ1-5, with a possible D match to TRBD1 (6 bases). The CDR3 has 14 amino acids. V lost 5 bases and J lost 4, with 13 bases in between. Per germline, CDR1 SGDLS and CDR2 YYNGEE. The CDR3 protein is CASSVEGGNQPQHF. For the CDR3, the DNA is TGTGCCAGCAGTGTTGAGGGGGGGAATCAGCCCCAGCATTTT. Complete variable domain (other parts from reference TRBV9 and TRBJ1-5): DSGVTQTPKHLITATGQRVTLRCSPRSGDLSVYWYQQSLDQGLQFLIQYYNGEERAKGNILERFSAQQFPDLHSELNLSSLELGDSALYFCASSVEGGNQPQHFGDGTRLSIL.

The V and J genes are TRBV7-2 and TRBJ2-5, with D possibly matching TRBD1 (6 bases). V dropped 3 bases and J dropped 3 bases, with 11 bases sitting between them. The CDR3 runs 14 residues. The germline V gene encodes CDR1 SGHTA and CDR2 FQGNSA. As DNA, the CDR3 is TGTGCCAGCAGCTTCCGGACAGAAGAAGAGACCCAGTACTTC. It codes for CASSFRTEEETQYF.

This chain links TRBV19 with TRBJ2-7, with 7 nucleotides matching TRBD1. Germline V gives CDR1 LNHDA, CDR2 SQIVND (reference sequence). J gave up 3 bases and V 4 bases, and 3 bases lay outside the gene matches. This CDR3 region has 13 residues. CDR3 region: CASSSNRGYEQYF. In nucleotides, the CDR3 is TGTGCCAGTAGTAGTAACAGGGGCTACGAGCAGTACTTC.

CDR3 residues: CASSLGTSIYEQFF. DNA of the CDR3: TGTGCCAGCAGCTTGGGGACTAGTATCTATGAGCAGTTCTTC. The chain uses TRBV5-6 and TRBJ2-1, with 7 positions matching TRBD2. The CDR3 runs 14 residues. Germline lookup yields CDR1 SGHDT and CDR2 YYEEEE. The V segment lost 0 bases and the J segment 8 bases; nucleotides outside the gene matches: 5.

CDR3 sequence: CASRPIGRSSWNEQFF. The CDR3 region has the DNA TGCGCCAGCAGGCCGATTGGGAGGAGTTCTTGGAATGAGCAGTTCTTC. V gene TRBV4-1 combines with J gene TRBJ2-1; possibly TRBD2 for D (6 bases). V lost 6 bases and J 7 bases, leaving 22 bases between the germline ends. CDR1 and CDR2 from the germline V gene are MGHRA and YSYEKL. This CDR3 has 16 amino acids.

V and J are TRBV7-9 and TRBJ1-2, with 9 bases identical to TRBD1. Germline V CDR1 and CDR2: SEHNR, FQNEAQ (reference sequence). CDR3 size: 16 residues. Losses at the gene ends were 5 bases for V and 5 bases for J; bases not matched to a gene: 12. The CDR3 DNA is TGTGCCAGCAGCCTCCTTGGACAGGGGTATCGATATGGCTACACCTTC. It codes for CASSLLGQGYRYGYTF.

This clone was detected once. The chain recombines TRBV6-6 with TRBJ2-7; unclear D gene. The CDR3 loop spans 14 amino acids. Germline V gives CDR1 MNHNY, CDR2 SVGAGI (reference sequence). Trimming stripped 2 bases from V and 0 bases from J, with 8 bases between. CDR3 sequence (DNA): TGTGCCAGCAGTTACCCCGGTAGCTCCTACGAGCAGTACTTC. This codes for CASSYPGSSYEQYF.

V gene TRBV7-9 combines with J gene TRBJ2-1; TRBD1 is a possible D gene (6 bases). V was shortened by 5 bases and J by 4 bases, with 15 bases between the two germline ends. There are 15 residues in the CDR3. Germline V CDR1 and CDR2: SEHNR, FQNEAQ (reference sequence). CDR3 sequence: CASSPMGTLYNEQFF. CDR3 in DNA: TGTGCCAGCAGCCCAATGGGGACACTTTACAATGAGCAGTTCTTC.

V and J are TRBV28 and TRBJ2-2; a possible D gene is TRBD2 (6 bases). V was clipped by 5 bases and J by 5 bases, with 15 bases between them. The CDR3 runs 15 residues. Germline CDR1 is MDHEN and CDR2 is SYDVKM. The CDR3 bases are TGTGCCAGCAGTGTGGGCGGTGGGAGGACCGGGGAGCTGTTTTTT. Amino acid sequence: CASSVGGGRTGELFF. Variable domain in full (rest from reference TRBV28 and TRBJ2-2): DVKVTQSSRYLVKRTGEKVFLECVQDMDHENMFWYRQDPGLGLRLIYFSYDVKMKEKGDIPEGYSVSREKKERFSLILESASTNQTSMYLCASSVGGGRTGELFFGEGSRLTVL.

The V and J genes are TRBV27 and TRBJ2-7; TRBD1 aligns across 9 bases. Germline V gene data show CDR1 as MNHEY and CDR2 as SMNVEV (reference sequence). The CDR3 loop spans 17 amino acids. Trimming cost V 1 base and J 3 bases; bases outside gene matches: 10. The DNA of the CDR3 is TGTGCCAGCAGTTTATGGGGGCCGGGACAGGGTATCTACGAGCAGTACTTC. This sequence encodes CASSLWGPGQGIYEQYF.

As DNA, the CDR3 is TGTGCCAGCACAGGTAGCGGGACAGATAATTCACCCCTCCACTTT. Translated, it gives CASTGSGTDNSPLHF. The chain links TRBV7-8 to TRBJ1-6; 7 bases line up with TRBD1. The germline V gene has CDR1 SGHVS and CDR2 FQNEAQ. With V trimmed by 7 bases and J by 5 bases, 8 bases remained unmatched. This CDR3 is built from 15 residues.

The CDR3 sequence: CASRTYLSSYEQYF. The CDR3 bases are TGTGCCAGCAGGACATATTTATCCTCCTACGAGCAGTACTTC. The rearrangement uses TRBV6-5 and TRBJ2-7; D is ambiguous. Trimming took off 6 bases at V and 0 bases at J, with 12 bases between the two ends. Looked up from germline, CDR1 is MNHEY and CDR2 is SVGAGI. The CDR3 covers 14 residues.

In its sample, this clone was seen once. This chain uses TRBV3-1 (or the pseudogene TRBV3-2) with TRBJ2-5; no firm D call. CDR1 is LGHDT and CDR2 is YNNKEL in the germline V gene (reference sequence). V lost 1 base, J lost 5 bases, and 14 bases lay in between. The CDR3 is made up of 15 amino acids. The CDR3 nucleotides are TGTGCCAGCAGCCAAGGCGGTCAGTACGGGGAGACCCAGTACTTC. It yields the protein CASSQGGQYGETQYF.

This clone was counted once. The V and J genes are TRBV7-2 and TRBJ1-5; D remains unclear. Germline values: CDR1 SGHTA, CDR2 FQGNSA. The CDR3 is 15 amino acids. V was shortened by 3 bases and J by 7 bases, with 16 bases between the two germline ends. CDR3 sequence (DNA): TGTGCCAGCAGCTTTTATGGGAGGCTCAAGCAGCCCCAGCATTTT. Amino acid sequence: CASSFYGRLKQPQHF.

The chain recombines TRBV27 with TRBJ2-7; 7 nucleotides match TRBD1. Germline assignment: CDR1 MNHEY and CDR2 SMNVEV (reference sequence). The J segment lost 3 bases and the V segment lost 10 bases, leaving 15 bases of the junction unmatched. This CDR3 has 15 residues. Here the CDR3 reads CATRDRLFGFYEQYF. In DNA, the CDR3 is TGTGCCACCCGGGACAGACTTTTCGGGTTCTACGAGCAGTACTTC.

This clone came up a few times. The chain joins TRBV2 to TRBJ1-4, with D possibly matching TRBD1 (5 bases). This CDR3 is 13 amino acids long. CDR1 is SNHLY and CDR2 is FYNNEI in the germline V gene. V was clipped by 3 bases and J by 4 bases, with 6 bases between them. CDR3 loop: CASSDDSNEKLFF. As DNA, the CDR3 is TGTGCCAGCAGTGATGACAGTAATGAAAAACTGTTTTTT.

The chain couples TRBV19 to TRBJ1-2; weak D call: TRBD1 (5 bases). The germline V gene encodes CDR1 LNHDA and CDR2 SQIVND (reference sequence). Trimming removed 3 bases at V and 2 bases at J, with 10 bases between. This CDR3 has 14 amino acids. Here the CDR3 reads CASSIGSGNYGYTF. CDR3 DNA sequence: TGTGCCAGTAGTATTGGGTCAGGGAACTATGGCTACACCTTC.

The chain couples TRBV2 to TRBJ1-5; 7 nucleotides align to TRBD1. The germline CDR1 and CDR2 sequences are SNHLY and FYNNEI. This CDR3 comprises 15 residues. Germline trimming cut 2 bases from V and 5 bases from J; bases unmatched to any gene: 6. The CDR3 protein is CASSELGQDYQPQHF. CDR3 nucleotides: TGTGCCAGCAGTGAACTCGGACAGGATTATCAGCCCCAGCATTTT.

The genes are TRBV4-1 and TRBJ1-5, with a tentative D call TRBD1 (6 bases). Germline V lookup: CDR1 MGHRA, CDR2 YSYEKL. V lost 3 bases, J lost 4 bases, and 22 bases lay in between. There are 18 residues in the CDR3. The CDR3 bases are TGCGCCAGCAGCCACCCCACGGAGGCAGGGGTTCAGAATCAGCCCCAGCATTTT. Its translation is CASSHPTEAGVQNQPQHF.

The chain combines TRBV19 with TRBJ2-1, with 8 bases that match TRBD2. CDR3 length: 13 residues. With V trimmed by 4 bases and J by 7 bases, 3 bases remained unmatched. From germline, CDR1 is LNHDA and CDR2 SQIVND (reference sequence). The CDR3 region has the DNA TGTGCCAGTAGTACCACGGGAGGGAATGAGCAGTTCTTC. It codes for CASSTTGGNEQFF.

CDR3 DNA sequence: TGTGCCAGCACCCGGGGGTCCTCCTACAATGAGCAGTTCTTC. Its protein is CASTRGSSYNEQFF. This sequence joins TRBV16 and TRBJ2-1; D might be TRBD2 (6 bases). Germline V gene sequence: CDR1 KGHSY, CDR2 FQNENV. The CDR3 sequence is 14 residues long. V was shortened by 7 bases and J by 0 bases, with 10 bases between the two germline ends.

The V call is TRBV28, the J call TRBJ1-2, with 7 bases lining up with TRBD1. J lost 5 bases, V lost 5 bases, and 5 bases had no gene match. Germline-derived CDR1 and CDR2 are MDHEN and SYDVKM. This CDR3 contains 13 residues. CDR3 bases: TGTGCCAGCAGTCGTGACAGGGTATATGGCTACACCTTC. It yields the protein CASSRDRVYGYTF.

The V and J genes are TRBV24-1 and TRBJ2-2; a weak D match, TRBD2 (6 bases). V lost 0 bases, J lost 0 bases, and 13 bases lay in between. CDR3 size: 18 residues. Germline V lookup: CDR1 KGHDR, CDR2 SFDVKD. This CDR3 is CATSDLSRGNANTGELFF. The CDR3 coding sequence is TGTGCCACCAGTGATTTGAGCCGCGGGAACGCGAACACCGGGGAGCTGTTTTTT.

The rearrangement joins TRBV29-1 to TRBJ2-7, with 10 bases lining up with TRBD2. This CDR3 has 13 residues. Germline CDR1 reads SQVTM; CDR2 reads ANQGSEA. Trimming at V came to 2 bases and at J to 2 bases, leaving 0 bases not matched to a gene. The CDR3 loop is CSVETSGTYEQYF. The CDR3 DNA is TGCAGCGTTGAAACTAGCGGGACCTACGAGCAGTACTTC.